The present T cell receptor beta chain was sequenced within a study of CD8 T cells in ankylosing spondylitis. Germline loops: CDR1 SNHLY, CDR2 FYNNEI. This CDR3 region has 13 residues. The V gene lost 7 bases and the J gene lost 9 bases, with 19 bases spanning the gap. Study observations and caveats: Reportedly, significant enrichment of disease-linked clones occurred in matched ankylosing spondylitis synovial fluid. Blood from ankylosing spondylitis patients appeared to carry a characteristic roughly 8-variant TCR beta motif. Reactive arthritis synovial fluid and blood previously showed some of these motif variants.

This clonotype was observed a handful of times. Its antigen remains unidentified. Scientists made TCR beta libraries using quantitative 5'-RACE with molecular barcodes. TCRdb redid the calling of the 5' RACE reads with MiXCR, one entry per CDR3 protein. Of about 260,000 distinct CDR3 sequences in the sample, 20% to 30% are singletons; the top ten hold 0.5% to 0.65%. Sequencing was performed on blood, either unsorted or a sorted T cell fraction (not recorded which). This sequence joins TRBV2 and TRBJ2-7, with D perhaps matching TRBD1 (7 bases). This TCR was recovered from a male donor with ankylosing spondylitis or in good health (not recorded which). CDR3 loop: CASMPAARDRQYF. The CDR3 DNA follows: TGTGCCAGCATGCCAGCAGCGCGGGACAGGCAGTACTTC.